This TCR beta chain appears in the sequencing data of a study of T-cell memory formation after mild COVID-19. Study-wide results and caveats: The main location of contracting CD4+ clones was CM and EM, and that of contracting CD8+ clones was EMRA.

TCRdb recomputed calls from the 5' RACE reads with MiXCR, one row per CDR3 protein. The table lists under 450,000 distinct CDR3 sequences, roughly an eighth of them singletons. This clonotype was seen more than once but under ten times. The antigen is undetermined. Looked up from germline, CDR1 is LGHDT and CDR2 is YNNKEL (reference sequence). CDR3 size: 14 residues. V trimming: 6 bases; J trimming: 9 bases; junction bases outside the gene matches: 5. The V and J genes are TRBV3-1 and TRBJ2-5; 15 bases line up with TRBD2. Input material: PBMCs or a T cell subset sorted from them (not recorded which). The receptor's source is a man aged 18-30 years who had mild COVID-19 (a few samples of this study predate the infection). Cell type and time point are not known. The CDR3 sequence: CASRGTSGGSSQYF. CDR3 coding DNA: TGTGCCAGCAGGGGGACTAGCGGGGGGTCCTCCCAGTACTTC.